This TCR beta chain comes out of a study of blood T cell repertoires in COVID-19. Study background: The origin of the acute and convalescent COVID-19 samples was the United States, Italy and Spain. Sources were T cells, B-cell-depleted T cells, or PBMCs; the material itself was cDNA or gDNA.

The V end lost 11 bases, the J end lost 6 bases, and 14 bases lay between the germline ends. The CDR3 loop spans 11 amino acids. CDR1 and CDR2 (germline): LNHNV, YYDKDF (reference sequence). Authors' processing steps: The assay estimated nucleated cells by amplifying reference gene primers. Data came from immunoSEQ multiplex PCR; TCRdb stores just in-frame clones and leaves some out. The V and J calls and clone size were taken over from that table, and D and trimming were inferred from the DNA. The sample lists 140,000 to 150,000 clones; roughly 87% were seen once. The rearrangement uses TRBV15 and TRBJ2-7; D is undetermined. This TCR was sampled from a man in his sixties or seventies with acute or convalescent COVID-19. Sequenced material: peripheral blood. CDR3 in DNA: TGTGCCGTCACCGGTAGAGTCGAGCAGTACTTC. The encoded protein is CAVTGRVEQYF.